These 5 T cell receptor beta chains share one sample of origin, sequenced in a study of cytomegalovirus exposure and HLA in healthy donors. The PCR employed 60 Vbeta primers together with 13 Jbeta primers. Assay: immunoSEQ multiplex PCR; the TCRdb copy retains only in-frame clones and omits some. Among 120,000 to 150,000 clones listed, roughly four fifths were seen once. Sequencing input: PBMCs. Every receptor here comes from a man in his late teens or twenties in good health and CMV-seropositive.

J is TRBJ2-7 and V is TRBV9; TRBD2 matches at 9 bases. The CDR3 spans 14 residues. The V gene end was trimmed by 4 bases and the J gene end by 5 bases; junction bases not matched to a gene: 7. Germline CDR1 SGDLS, CDR2 YYNGEE. As DNA, the CDR3 is TGTGCCAGCAGCTTAACTTCTAGCGGGAACGAGCAGTACTTC. Translation: CASSLTSSGNEQYF.

The rearrangement links TRBV5-1 to TRBJ2-7, with D possibly matching TRBD1 (6 bases). V lost 7 bases, J lost 0 bases, and 11 bases lay in between. The CDR3 runs 13 residues. Per the germline V gene, CDR1 is SGHRS and CDR2 is YFSETQ. The CDR3 is CASSTGSSYEQYF. CDR3 bases: TGCGCCAGCTCGACAGGTAGCTCCTACGAGCAGTACTTC.

Regarding this clone: One junction end disagrees with the germline gene, perhaps due to a read error. J is TRBJ1-1 and V is TRBV28, with 8 bases matching TRBD1. The germline V gene has CDR1 MDHEN and CDR2 SYDVKM. The CDR3 loop spans 13 amino acids. CDR3 nucleotides: TGTGCCAGCAGGTTACAGGGGGGTCTAGGCATACGGTTT. Its protein product is CASRLQGGLGIRF.

J is TRBJ2-1 and V is TRBV5-1, with D unresolved. V shed 8 bases and J shed 4 bases, with 13 bases lying between them. The CDR3 loop spans 13 amino acids. CDR1 and CDR2 from the germline V gene are SGHRS and YFSETQ. CDR3 sequence (DNA): TGCGCCAGTTACGAATCAGGTTACAATGAGCAGTTCTTC. This translates into CASYESGYNEQFF.

The rearrangement uses TRBV9 and TRBJ1-5; D is unclear. This CDR3 spans 18 amino acids. V was pared by 5 bases and J by 2 bases, with 23 bases between. Germline lookup yields CDR1 SGDLS and CDR2 YYNGEE. The DNA of the CDR3 is TGTGCCAGCAGGATGAGGATGTTAGGCAAGATAGGCAATCAGCCCCAGCATTTT. Encoded protein: CASRMRMLGKIGNQPQHF.